Sequencing of this T cell receptor (beta chain) was carried out in a study of T cells in Graves' hyperthyroidism and ophthalmopathy. Authors of the study amplified TCR beta CDR3 regions from RNA transcripts. HTBI primers were employed in a first-round RT-PCR of the TCR CDR3. TCRdb called the multiplex PCR reads again in MiXCR, with one record for every CDR3 protein. The sample has approximately 410,000 distinct CDR3 sequences, roughly an eighth seen once. V lost 3 bases and J 5 bases, leaving 16 bases between the germline ends. This CDR3 comprises 16 residues. CDR1 is LNHNV and CDR2 is YYDKDF in the germline V gene (reference sequence). This clonotype was detected a few times.

The chain couples TRBV15 to TRBJ1-4; D is possibly TRBD1 (5 bases). The sequenced sample consisted of blood. The TCR was taken from a woman between 18 and 29 years old with Graves' hyperthyroidism. CDR3 coding DNA: TGTGCCACCAGCAGGGCAGAGGGGCAGCCAAATGAAAAACTGTTTTTT. This translates into CATSRAEGQPNEKLFF.